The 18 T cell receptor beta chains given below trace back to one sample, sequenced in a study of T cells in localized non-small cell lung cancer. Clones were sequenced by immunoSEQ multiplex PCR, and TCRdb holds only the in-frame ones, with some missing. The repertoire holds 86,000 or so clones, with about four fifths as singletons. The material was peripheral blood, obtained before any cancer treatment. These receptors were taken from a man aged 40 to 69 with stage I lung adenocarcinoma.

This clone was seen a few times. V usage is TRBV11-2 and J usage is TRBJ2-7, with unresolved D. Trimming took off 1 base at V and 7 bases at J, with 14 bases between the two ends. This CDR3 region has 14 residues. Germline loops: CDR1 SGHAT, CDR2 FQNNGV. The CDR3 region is CASSLGGVKGEQYF. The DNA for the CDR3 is TGTGCCAGCAGCTTAGGAGGAGTGAAAGGGGAGCAGTACTTC.

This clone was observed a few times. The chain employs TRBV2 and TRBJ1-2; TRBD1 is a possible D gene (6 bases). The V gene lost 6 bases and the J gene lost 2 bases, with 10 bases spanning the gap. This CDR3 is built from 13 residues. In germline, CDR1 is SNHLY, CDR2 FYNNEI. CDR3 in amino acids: CASSPDRNYGYTF. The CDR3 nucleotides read TGTGCCAGCAGCCCTGACAGGAACTATGGCTACACCTTC.

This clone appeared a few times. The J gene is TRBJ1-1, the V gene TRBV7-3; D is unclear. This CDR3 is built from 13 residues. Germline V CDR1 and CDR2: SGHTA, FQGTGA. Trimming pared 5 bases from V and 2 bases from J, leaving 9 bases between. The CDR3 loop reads CASSLARNTEAFF. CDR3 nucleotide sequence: TGTGCCAGCAGCCTGGCACGAAACACTGAAGCTTTCTTT.

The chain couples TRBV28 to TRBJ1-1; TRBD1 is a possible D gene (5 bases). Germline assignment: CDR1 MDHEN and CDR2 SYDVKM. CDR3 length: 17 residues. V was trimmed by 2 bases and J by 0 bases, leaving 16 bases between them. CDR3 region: CASSLPPVGQVNTEAFF. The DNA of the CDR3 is TGTGCCAGCAGTTTACCACCCGTTGGACAAGTGAACACTGAAGCTTTCTTT.

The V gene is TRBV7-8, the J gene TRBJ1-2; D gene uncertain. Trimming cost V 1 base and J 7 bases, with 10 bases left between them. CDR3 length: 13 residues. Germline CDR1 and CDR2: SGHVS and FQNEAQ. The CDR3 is CASSLGDVGGYTF. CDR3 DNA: TGTGCCAGCAGCTTAGGGGATGTGGGTGGCTACACCTTC.

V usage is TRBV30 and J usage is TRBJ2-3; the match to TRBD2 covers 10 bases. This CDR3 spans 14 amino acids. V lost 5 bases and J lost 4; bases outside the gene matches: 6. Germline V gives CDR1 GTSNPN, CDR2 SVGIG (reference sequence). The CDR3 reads CAWSSGSGSDTQYF. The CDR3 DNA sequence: TGTGCCTGGTCTAGCGGGAGTGGGTCAGATACGCAGTATTTT.

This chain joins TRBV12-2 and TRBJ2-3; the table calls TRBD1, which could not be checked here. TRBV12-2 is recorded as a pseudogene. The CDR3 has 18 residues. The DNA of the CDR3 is TGTGCAAGTCGCTTAGTCATACAAGGGGGACAGGGAGGGGATACGCAGTATTTT. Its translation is CASRLVIQGGQGGDTQYF.

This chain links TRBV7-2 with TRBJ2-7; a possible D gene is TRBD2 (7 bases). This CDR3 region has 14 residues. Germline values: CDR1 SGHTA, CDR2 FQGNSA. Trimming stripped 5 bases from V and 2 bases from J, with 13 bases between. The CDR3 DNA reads TGTGCCAGCAGCATAGGGGGAGGGGCCTACGAGCAGTACTTC. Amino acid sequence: CASSIGGGAYEQYF.

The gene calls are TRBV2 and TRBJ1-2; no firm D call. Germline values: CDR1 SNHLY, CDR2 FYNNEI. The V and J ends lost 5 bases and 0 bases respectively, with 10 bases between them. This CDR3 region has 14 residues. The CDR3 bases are TGTGCCAGCAGTACAGAGTATGCTAACTATGGCTACACCTTC. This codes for CASSTEYANYGYTF.

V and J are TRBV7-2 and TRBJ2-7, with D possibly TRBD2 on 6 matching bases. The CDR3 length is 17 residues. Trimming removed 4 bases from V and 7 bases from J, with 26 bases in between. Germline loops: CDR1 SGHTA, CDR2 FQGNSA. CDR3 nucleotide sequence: TGTGCCAGCAGCTCCTGGACTATGTTTGAGGGAGCGGGTGAGCAGTACTTC. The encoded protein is CASSSWTMFEGAGEQYF. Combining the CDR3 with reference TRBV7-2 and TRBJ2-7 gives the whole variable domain GAGVSQSPSNKVTEKGKDVELRCDPISGHTALYWYRQSLGQGLEFLIYFQGNSAPDKSGLPSDRFSAERTGGSVSTLTIQRTQQEDSAVYLCASSSWTMFEGAGEQYFGPGTRLTVT.

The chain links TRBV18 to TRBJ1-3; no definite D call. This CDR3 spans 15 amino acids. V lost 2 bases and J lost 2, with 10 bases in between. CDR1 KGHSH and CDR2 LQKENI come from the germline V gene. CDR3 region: CASSPITDPGNTIYF. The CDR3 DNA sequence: TGTGCCAGCTCACCAATAACAGACCCTGGAAACACCATATATTTT.

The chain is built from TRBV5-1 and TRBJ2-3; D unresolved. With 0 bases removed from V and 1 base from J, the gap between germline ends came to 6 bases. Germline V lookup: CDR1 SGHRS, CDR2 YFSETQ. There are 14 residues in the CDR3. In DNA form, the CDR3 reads TGCGCCAGCAGCTTGGCTAGGGGCACAGATACGCAGTATTTT. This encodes CASSLARGTDTQYF. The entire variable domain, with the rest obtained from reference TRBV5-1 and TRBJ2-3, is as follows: KAGVTQTPRYLIKTRGQQVTLSCSPISGHRSVSWYQQTPGQGLQFLFEYFSETQRNKGNFPGRFSGRQFSNSRSEMNVSTLELGDSALYLCASSLARGTDTQYFGPGTRLTVL.

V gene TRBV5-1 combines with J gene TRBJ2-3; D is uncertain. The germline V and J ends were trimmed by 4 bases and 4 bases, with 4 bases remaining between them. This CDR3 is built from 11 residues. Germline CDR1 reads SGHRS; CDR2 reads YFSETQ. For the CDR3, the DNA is TGCGCCAGCAGCCGGTCAGATACGCAGTATTTT. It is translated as CASSRSDTQYF.

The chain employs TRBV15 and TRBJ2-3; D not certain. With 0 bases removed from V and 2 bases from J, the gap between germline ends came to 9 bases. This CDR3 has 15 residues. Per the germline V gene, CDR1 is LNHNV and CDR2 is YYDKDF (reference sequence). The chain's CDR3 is CATSRDRTSTDTQYF. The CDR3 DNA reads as TGTGCCACCAGCAGAGATCGTACTTCCACAGATACGCAGTATTTT.

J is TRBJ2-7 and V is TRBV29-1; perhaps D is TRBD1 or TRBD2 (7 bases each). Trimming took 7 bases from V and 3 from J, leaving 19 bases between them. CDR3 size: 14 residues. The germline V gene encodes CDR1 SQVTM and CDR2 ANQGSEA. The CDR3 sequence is CSAQGGRNNYEQYF. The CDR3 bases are TGCAGCGCTCAGGGGGGGAGAAACAACTACGAGCAGTACTTC.

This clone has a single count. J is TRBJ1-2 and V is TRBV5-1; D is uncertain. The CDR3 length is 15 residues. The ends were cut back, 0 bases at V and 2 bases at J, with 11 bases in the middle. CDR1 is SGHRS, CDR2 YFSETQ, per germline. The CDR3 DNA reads TGCGCCAGCAGCTTGGTTACGGATACCAACTATGGCTACACCTTC. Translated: CASSLVTDTNYGYTF.

The CDR3 protein is CASSLTSGSPPKETQYF. CDR3 in DNA: TGTGCCAGCAGTCTTACCTCCGGGTCCCCCCCCAAAGAGACCCAGTACTTC. V usage is TRBV7-2 and J usage is TRBJ2-5; D gene ambiguous. The CDR3 is made up of 17 amino acids. Trimming shortened V by 6 bases and J by 3 bases, and 23 bases separated the two germline ends. The germline CDR1 and CDR2 sequences are SGHTA and FQGNSA.

The CDR3 protein is CASSPVNTGELFF. For the CDR3, the DNA is TGTGCCAGCAGCCCGGTGAACACCGGGGAGCTGTTTTTT. The rearrangement joins TRBV5-4 to TRBJ2-2; D remains ambiguous. CDR3 length: 13 residues. V shed 4 bases and J shed 1 base, with 5 bases lying between them. Per the germline V gene, CDR1 is SGHNT and CDR2 is YYREEE (reference sequence).